The next 10 T cell receptor beta chains were all read from a single sample in a study of T cells in Graves' hyperthyroidism and ophthalmopathy. Amplified TCR beta CDR3 regions derived from RNA transcripts. First-round RT-PCR with HTBI primers amplified the TCR CDR3 region. Using its own MiXCR run on the multiplex PCR reads, TCRdb lists one record per CDR3 protein. The table shows approximately 620,000 distinct CDR3 sequences, with approximately 13% occurring only once. Sequencing was performed on blood. The receptor source for this set is a woman in her twenties or thirties with Graves' hyperthyroidism that later progressed to Graves' ophthalmopathy.

There are many counts of this clonotype. The V and J genes are TRBV5-1 and TRBJ2-3, with 12 bases aligning to TRBD2. Trimming at V came to 2 bases and at J to 5 bases, leaving 3 bases not matched to a gene. Germline assignment: CDR1 SGHRS and CDR2 YFSETQ. This CDR3 has 15 amino acids. The CDR3 region is CASSFLAGGGDTQYF. In DNA, the CDR3 is TGCGCCAGCAGCTTCCTAGCGGGAGGGGGAGATACGCAGTATTTT.

The V and J genes are TRBV2 and TRBJ2-1, with TRBD2 matching over 11 bases. J gave up 6 bases and V 5 bases, and 9 bases lay outside the gene matches. Germline V gene sequence: CDR1 SNHLY, CDR2 FYNNEI. CDR3 length: 16 amino acids. The CDR3: CASSRSTSGRGNEQFF. The CDR3 DNA sequence: TGTGCCAGCAGTCGTTCCACTAGCGGGAGAGGCAATGAGCAGTTCTTC.

This chain joins TRBV6-1 and TRBJ1-6; D gene unclear. The germline CDR1 and CDR2 sequences are MNHNS and SASEGT. V was clipped by 3 bases and J by 10 bases, with 16 bases between them. The CDR3 covers 15 residues. The chain's CDR3 is CASSEYSLSSSPLHF. DNA of the CDR3: TGTGCCAGCAGTGAGTACAGTTTAAGTAGCTCACCCCTCCACTTT.

The V and J genes are TRBV15 and TRBJ2-7; D is unclear. Trimming took 0 bases from V and 1 from J, leaving 7 bases between them. CDR3 size: 14 residues. Germline CDR1 and CDR2: LNHNV and YYDKDF (reference sequence). In nucleotides, the CDR3 is TGTGCCACCAGCAGAGACATCGGTTCCTACGAGCAGTACTTC. Its protein is CATSRDIGSYEQYF.

This clonotype was seen ten or more times. The chain links TRBV2 to TRBJ2-1; D uncertain. The germline CDR1 and CDR2 sequences are SNHLY and FYNNEI. The V and J ends lost 7 bases and 7 bases respectively, with 8 bases between them. The CDR3 covers 11 residues. The CDR3 DNA follows: TGTGCCAGCACCGAGATGAATGAGCAGTTCTTC. It specifies CASTEMNEQFF. Drawing the rest from reference TRBV2 and TRBJ2-1, the complete variable domain is EPEVTQTPSHQVTQMGQEVILRCVPISNHLYFYWYRQILGQKVEFLVSFYNNEISEKSEIFDDQFSVERPDGSNFTLKIRSTKLEDSAMYFCASTEMNEQFFGPGTRLTVL.

This clonotype was recorded many times. The V gene is TRBV25-1, the J gene TRBJ2-1; D gene unclear. The CDR3 has 10 residues. V gave up 6 bases and J gave up 7 bases, with 4 bases separating them. From germline, CDR1 is MGHDK and CDR2 SYGVNS. The CDR3 nucleotides read TGTGCCAGCAGGGCGAATGAGCAGTTCTTC. It encodes CASRANEQFF.

Ten or more counts support this clonotype. This chain links TRBV25-1 with TRBJ1-3; D might be TRBD1 (5 bases). The CDR3 is 16 amino acids. The germline CDR1 and CDR2 sequences are MGHDK and SYGVNS. V dropped 6 bases and J dropped 2 bases, with 17 bases sitting between them. The CDR3 DNA sequence: TGTGCCAGCAGGGGGGGGGGTCTTGTTCCTGGAAACACCATATATTTT. Translating it yields CASRGGGLVPGNTIYF.

Ten or more counts support this clonotype. The chain couples TRBV7-8 to TRBJ1-1; a possible D gene is TRBD1 (5 bases). V was clipped by 5 bases and J by 7 bases, with 17 bases between them. The CDR3 has 14 amino acids. Germline V gene lookup returns CDR1 SGHVS and CDR2 FQNEAQ. In nucleotides, the CDR3 is TGTGCCAGCAGCCTAAAGGGGTTTACTCTTGAAGCTTTCTTT. This gives the protein CASSLKGFTLEAFF.

This clonotype was seen many times. The chain couples TRBV13 to TRBJ2-1, with D perhaps TRBD1 or TRBD2 (5 bases each). The V gene's germline CDR1 is PRHDT and CDR2 FYEKMQ (reference sequence). There are 15 residues in the CDR3. V lost 3 bases and J lost 7, with 16 bases in between. The CDR3 is CASSLGPTGLNEQFF. The CDR3, as DNA: TGTGCCAGCAGCTTGGGACCTACTGGTCTGAATGAGCAGTTCTTC.

This clonotype was seen repeatedly, ten times or more. This sequence joins TRBV27 and TRBJ2-7; D perhaps matches TRBD2 (5 bases). CDR1 and CDR2 from the germline V gene are MNHEY and SMNVEV (reference sequence). The CDR3 has 15 amino acids. V shed 6 bases and J shed 4 bases, with 19 bases lying between them. The CDR3 nucleotides are TGTGCCAGCAGCCCAACCACTAGGCCCCCTTACGAGCAGTACTTC. It specifies CASSPTTRPPYEQYF.